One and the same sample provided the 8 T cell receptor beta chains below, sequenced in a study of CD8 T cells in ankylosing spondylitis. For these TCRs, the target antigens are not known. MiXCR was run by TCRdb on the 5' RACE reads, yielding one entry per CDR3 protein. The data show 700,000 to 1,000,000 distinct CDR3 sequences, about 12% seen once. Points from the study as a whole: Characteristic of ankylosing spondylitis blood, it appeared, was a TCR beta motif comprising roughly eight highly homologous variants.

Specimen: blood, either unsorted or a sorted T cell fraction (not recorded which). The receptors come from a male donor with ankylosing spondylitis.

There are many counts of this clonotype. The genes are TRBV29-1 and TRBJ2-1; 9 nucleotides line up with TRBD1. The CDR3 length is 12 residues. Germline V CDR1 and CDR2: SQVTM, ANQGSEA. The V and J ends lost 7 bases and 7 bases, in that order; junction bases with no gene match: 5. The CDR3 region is CSGDREGNEQFF. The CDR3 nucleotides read TGCAGCGGGGACAGGGAGGGAAATGAGCAGTTCTTC.

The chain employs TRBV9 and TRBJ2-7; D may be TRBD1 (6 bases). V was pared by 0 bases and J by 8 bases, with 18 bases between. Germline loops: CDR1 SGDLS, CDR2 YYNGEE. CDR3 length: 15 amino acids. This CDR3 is CASSVAGTIAGKQYF. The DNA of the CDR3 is TGTGCCAGCAGCGTAGCTGGGACAATTGCTGGCAAGCAGTACTTC.

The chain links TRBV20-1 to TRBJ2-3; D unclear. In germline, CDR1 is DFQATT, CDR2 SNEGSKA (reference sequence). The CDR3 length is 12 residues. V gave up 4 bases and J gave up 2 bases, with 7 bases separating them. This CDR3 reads CSAKPNTDTQYF. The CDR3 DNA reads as TGCAGTGCTAAGCCAAACACAGATACGCAGTATTTT.

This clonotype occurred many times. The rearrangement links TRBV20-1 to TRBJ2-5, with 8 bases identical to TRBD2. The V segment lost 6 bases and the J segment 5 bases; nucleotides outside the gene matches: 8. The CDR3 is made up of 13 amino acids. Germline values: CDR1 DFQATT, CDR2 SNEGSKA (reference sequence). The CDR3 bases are TGCAGTGCCACTGGACCGGGAGGGGAGACCCAGTACTTC. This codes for CSATGPGGETQYF.

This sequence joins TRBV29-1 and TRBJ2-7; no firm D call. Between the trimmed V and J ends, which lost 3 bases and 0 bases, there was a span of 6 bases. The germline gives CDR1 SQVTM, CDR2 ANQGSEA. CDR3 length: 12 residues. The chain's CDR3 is CSVEAPSYEQYF. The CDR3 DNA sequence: TGCAGCGTTGAGGCGCCCTCCTACGAGCAGTACTTC.

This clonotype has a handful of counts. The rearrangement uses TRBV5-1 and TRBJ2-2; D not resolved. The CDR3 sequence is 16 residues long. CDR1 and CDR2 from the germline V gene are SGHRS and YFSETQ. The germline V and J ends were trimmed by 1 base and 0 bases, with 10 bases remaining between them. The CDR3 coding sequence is TGCGCCAGCAGCTTGATACGGGTTTCGAACACCGGGGAGCTGTTTTTT. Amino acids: CASSLIRVSNTGELFF.

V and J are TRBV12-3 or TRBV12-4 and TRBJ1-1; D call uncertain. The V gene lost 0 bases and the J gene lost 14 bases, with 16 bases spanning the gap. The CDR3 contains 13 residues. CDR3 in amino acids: CASSLAPGSATFF. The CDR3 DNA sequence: TGTGCCAGCAGTTTAGCTCCCGGGAGTGCGACCTTCTTT.

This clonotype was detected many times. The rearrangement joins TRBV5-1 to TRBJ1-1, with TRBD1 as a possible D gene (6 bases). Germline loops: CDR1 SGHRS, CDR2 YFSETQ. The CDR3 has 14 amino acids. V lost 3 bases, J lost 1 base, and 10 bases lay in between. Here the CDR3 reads CASSSGTSNTEAFF. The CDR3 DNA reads TGCGCCAGCAGCTCCGGGACATCGAACACTGAAGCTTTCTTT.